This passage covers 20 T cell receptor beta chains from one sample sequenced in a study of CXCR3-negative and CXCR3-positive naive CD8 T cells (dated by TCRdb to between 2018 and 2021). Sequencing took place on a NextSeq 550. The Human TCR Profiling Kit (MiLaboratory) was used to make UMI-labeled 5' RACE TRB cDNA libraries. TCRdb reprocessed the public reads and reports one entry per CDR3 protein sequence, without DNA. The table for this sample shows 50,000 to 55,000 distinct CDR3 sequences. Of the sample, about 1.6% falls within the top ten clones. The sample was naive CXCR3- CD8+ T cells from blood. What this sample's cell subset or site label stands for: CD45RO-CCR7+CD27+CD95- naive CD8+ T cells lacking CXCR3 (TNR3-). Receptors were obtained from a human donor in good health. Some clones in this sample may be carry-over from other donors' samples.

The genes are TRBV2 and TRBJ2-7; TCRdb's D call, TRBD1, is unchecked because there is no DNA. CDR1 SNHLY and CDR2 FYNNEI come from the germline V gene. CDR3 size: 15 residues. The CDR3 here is CASSAAGTGDYEQYF.

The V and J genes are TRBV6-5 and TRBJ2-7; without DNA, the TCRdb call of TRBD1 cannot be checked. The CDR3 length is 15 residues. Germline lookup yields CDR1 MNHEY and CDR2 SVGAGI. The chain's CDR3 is CASSYDQGESYEQYF.

This CDR3 reads CASSWGTVRNEKLFF. The V call is TRBV7-3, the J call TRBJ1-4; the TRBD1 assignment by TCRdb is unverifiable without DNA. This CDR3 has 15 amino acids. Germline CDR1 reads SGHTA; CDR2 reads FQGTGA.

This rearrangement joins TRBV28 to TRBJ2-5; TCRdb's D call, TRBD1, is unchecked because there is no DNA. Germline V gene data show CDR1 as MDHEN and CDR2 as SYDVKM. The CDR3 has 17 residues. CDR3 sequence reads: CASSRVHTRRTEETQYF.

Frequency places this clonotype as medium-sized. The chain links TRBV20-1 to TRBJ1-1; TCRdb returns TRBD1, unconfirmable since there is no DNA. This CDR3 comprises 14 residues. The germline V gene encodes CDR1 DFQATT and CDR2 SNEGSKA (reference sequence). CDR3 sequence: CSAPRGRMDTEAFF.

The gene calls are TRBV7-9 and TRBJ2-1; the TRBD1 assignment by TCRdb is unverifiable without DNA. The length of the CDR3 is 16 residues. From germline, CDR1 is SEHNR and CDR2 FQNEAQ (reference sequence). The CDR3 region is CASSRSGSRAYNEQFF.

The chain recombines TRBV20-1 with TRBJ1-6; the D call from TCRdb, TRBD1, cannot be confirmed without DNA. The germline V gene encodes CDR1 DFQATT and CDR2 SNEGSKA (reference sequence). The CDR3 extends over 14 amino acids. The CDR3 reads CSASADRGISPLHF.

CDR3 amino acids: CSARTKSSYEQYF. V usage is TRBV29-1 and J usage is TRBJ2-7; checking the TCRdb D call of TRBD1 is not possible without DNA. The CDR3 is 13 residues long. The germline V gene encodes CDR1 SQVTM and CDR2 ANQGSEA.

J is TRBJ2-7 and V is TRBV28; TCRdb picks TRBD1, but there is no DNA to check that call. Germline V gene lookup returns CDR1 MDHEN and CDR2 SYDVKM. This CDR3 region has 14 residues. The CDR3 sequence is CASKGETRYYEQYF.

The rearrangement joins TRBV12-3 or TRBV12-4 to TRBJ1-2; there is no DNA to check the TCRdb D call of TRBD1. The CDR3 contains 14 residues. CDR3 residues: CASTEGGTIYGYTF.

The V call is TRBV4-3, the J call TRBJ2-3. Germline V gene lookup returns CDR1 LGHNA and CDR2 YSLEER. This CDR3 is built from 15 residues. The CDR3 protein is CASSQNPTAVDTQYF.

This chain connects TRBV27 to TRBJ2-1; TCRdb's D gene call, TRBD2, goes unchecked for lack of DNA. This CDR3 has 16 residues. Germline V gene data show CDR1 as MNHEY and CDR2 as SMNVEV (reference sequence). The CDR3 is CASSSTSGGLYNEQFF.

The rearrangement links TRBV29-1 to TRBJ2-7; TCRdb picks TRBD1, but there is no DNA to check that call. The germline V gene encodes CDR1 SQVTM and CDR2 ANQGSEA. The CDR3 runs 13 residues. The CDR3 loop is CSVVRTGTYEQYF.

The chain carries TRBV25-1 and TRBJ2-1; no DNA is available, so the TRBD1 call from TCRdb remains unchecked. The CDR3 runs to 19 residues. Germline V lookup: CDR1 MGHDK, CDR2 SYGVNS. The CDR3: CASSEFFSSEGGNYNEQFF.

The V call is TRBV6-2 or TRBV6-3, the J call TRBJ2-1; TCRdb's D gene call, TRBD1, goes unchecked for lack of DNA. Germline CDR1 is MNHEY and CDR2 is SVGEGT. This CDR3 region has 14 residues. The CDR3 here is CASSYSPAEGARLF.

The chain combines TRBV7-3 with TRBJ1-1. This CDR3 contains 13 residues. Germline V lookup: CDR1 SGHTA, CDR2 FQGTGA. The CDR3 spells CASSRTLNTEAFF. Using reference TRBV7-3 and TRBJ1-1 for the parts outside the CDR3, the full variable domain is GAGVSQTPSNKVTEKGKYVELRCDPISGHTALYWYRQSLGQGPEFLIYFQGTGAADDSGLPNDRFFAVRPEGSVSTLKIQRTERGDSAVYLCASSRTLNTEAFFGQGTRLTVV.

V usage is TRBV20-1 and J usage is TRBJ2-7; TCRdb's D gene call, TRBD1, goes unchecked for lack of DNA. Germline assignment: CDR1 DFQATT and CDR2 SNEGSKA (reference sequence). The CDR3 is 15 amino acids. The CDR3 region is CSARPRTGASYEQYF.

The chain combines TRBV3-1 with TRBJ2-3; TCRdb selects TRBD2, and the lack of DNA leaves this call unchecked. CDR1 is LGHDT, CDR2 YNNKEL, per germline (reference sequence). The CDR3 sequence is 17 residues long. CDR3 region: CASSHDGLAVPLDTQYF.

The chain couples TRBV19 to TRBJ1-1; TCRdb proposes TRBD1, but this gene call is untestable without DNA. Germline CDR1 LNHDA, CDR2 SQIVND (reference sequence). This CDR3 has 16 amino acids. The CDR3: CASSLPPGRMNTEAFF.

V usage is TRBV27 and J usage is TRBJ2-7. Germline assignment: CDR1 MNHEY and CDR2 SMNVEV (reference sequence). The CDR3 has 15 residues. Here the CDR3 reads CASSLSVTPTYEQYF.